Described below is a single T cell receptor (beta chain) sequence and its context. The protocol was immunoSEQ multiplex PCR, while the TCRdb copy is restricted to in-frame clones and leaves out a portion. The table records some 190,000 clones, roughly nine tenths of them present only once. Trimming removed 2 bases at V and 6 bases at J, with 8 bases between. The CDR3 contains 13 residues. The V gene's germline CDR1 is MNHNS and CDR2 SASEGT. This specimen belongs to a study of control samples from healthy donors and cancer patients. The receptor was isolated from a man aged 25 to 40 in good health. The chain is built from TRBV6-1 and TRBJ1-5; D remains ambiguous. Source material: blood. CDR3 in amino acids: CASSEREAQPQHF. In DNA form, the CDR3 reads TGTGCCAGCAGTGAAAGAGAGGCTCAGCCCCAGCATTTT.